Included here is one T cell receptor beta chain sequence, with context. Its antigen remains unknown. The CDR3 consists of 12 residues. V was cut by 6 bases and J by 5 bases, with 11 bases left in between. CDR1 and CDR2 from the germline V gene are SGHVS and FQNEAQ. Findings of the study overall: Tumor memory CD4+ T cell TCR gene usage was found to cluster with blood and lymph node memory CD4+ cells and with lymph node naive CD4+ cells.

Semi-nested PCR with Nested Universal Primer A followed constant-region reverse priming of full-length variable regions. TCRdb itself ran the 5' RACE reads through MiXCR, one entry per CDR3 protein. The sample yields 62,000 or so distinct CDR3 sequences, 30% seen once. Naive CD4+ cells had CD25+ Tregs removed. The chain carries TRBV7-8 and TRBJ2-7; perhaps TRBD2 as D (6 bases). The origin of this receptor is a female donor with breast cancer. Sequencing was performed on tumor-infiltrating naive CD4+ T cells sorted from the breast tumor. Subset indicated: naive CD4+ T cells, CD4+CD45RA+CD25-. The CDR3 here is CASRARGHEQYF. Here the CDR3 DNA reads TGTGCCAGCAGAGCGCGGGGCCACGAGCAGTACTTC.